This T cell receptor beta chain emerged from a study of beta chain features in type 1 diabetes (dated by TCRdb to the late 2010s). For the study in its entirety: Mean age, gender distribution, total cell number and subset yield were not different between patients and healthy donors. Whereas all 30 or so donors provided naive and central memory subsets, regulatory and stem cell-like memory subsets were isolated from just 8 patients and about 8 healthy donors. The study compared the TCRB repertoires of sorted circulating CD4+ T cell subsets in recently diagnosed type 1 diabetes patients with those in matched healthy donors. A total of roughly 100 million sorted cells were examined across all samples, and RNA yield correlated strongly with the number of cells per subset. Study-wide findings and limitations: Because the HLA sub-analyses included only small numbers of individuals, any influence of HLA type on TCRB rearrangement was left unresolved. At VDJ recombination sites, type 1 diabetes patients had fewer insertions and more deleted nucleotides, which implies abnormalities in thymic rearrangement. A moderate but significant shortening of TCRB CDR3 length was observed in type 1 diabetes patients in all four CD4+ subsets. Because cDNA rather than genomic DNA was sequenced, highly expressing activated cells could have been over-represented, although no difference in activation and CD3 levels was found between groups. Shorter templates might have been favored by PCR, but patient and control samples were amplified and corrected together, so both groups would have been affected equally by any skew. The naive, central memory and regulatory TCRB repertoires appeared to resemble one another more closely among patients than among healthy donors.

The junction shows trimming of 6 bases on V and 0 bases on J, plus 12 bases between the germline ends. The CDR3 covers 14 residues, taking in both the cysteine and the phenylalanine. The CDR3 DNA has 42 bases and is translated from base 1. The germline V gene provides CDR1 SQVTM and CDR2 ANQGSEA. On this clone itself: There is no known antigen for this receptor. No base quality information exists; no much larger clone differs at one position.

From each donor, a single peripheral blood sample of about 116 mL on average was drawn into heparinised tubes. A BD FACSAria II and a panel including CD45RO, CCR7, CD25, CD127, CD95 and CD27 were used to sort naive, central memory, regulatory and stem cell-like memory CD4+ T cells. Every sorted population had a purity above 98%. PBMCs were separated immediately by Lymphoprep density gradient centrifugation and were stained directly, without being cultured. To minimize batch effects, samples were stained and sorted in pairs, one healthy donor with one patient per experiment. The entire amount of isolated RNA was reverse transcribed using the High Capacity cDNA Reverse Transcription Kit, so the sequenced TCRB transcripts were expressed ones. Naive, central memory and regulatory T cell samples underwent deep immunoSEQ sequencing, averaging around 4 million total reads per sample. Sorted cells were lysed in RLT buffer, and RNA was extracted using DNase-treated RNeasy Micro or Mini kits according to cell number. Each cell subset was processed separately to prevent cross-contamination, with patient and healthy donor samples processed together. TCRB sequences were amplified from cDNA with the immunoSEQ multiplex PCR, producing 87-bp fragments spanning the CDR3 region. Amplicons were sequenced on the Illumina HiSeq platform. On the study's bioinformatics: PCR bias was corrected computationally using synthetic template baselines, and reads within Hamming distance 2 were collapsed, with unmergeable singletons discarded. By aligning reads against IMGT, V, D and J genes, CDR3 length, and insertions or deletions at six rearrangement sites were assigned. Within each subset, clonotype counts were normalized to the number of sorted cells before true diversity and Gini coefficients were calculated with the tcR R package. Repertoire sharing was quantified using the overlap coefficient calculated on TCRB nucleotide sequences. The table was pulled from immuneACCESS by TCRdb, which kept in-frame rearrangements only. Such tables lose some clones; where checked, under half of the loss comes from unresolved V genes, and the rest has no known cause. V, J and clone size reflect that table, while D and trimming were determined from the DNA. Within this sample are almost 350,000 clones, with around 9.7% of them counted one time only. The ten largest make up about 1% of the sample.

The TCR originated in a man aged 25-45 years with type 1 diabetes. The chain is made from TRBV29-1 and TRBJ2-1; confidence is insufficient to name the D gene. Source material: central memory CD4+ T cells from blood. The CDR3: CSVRTAHSYNEQFF. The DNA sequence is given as TGCAGCGTGCGGACCGCACACTCCTACAATGAGCAGTTCTTC.